The 10 T cell receptor beta chains below all came from one sample that was sequenced in a study of tumour-infiltrating T cells in Burkitt lymphoma (dated by TCRdb to 2018 to 2020). The library relied on the immunoSEQ multiplex PCR assay. TCRdb took over this immuneACCESS table, retaining in-frame rearrangements with V and J assigned. Such tables are incomplete; in checked studies, under half of the missing clones stem from an unresolved V gene, and the remainder is unexplained. The sample table contains around 48,000 clones; only one count was recorded for less than 40% of them. The top ten clones comprise roughly 2.6% of the sample. The specimen was tumor tissue. These receptor sequences come from a human donor with Burkitt lymphoma.

The J gene is TRBJ1-1, the V gene TRBV4-2; TRBD1 matches at 7 bases. Germline CDR1 is LGHNA and CDR2 is YNFKEQ. Trimming took 0 bases from V and 3 from J; bases not matched to a gene: 4. The CDR3 has 15 amino acids. In DNA, the CDR3 is TGTGCCAGCAGCCAAGAACAGGGGCTAGACACTGAAGCTTTCTTT. Residues: CASSQEQGLDTEAFF.

The chain combines TRBV10-2 with TRBJ2-2; 9 nucleotides agree with TRBD2. The CDR3 has 18 amino acids. From germline, CDR1 is WSHSY and CDR2 SAAADI. V was pared by 6 bases and J by 7 bases, with 18 bases of the junction left unmatched. The CDR3 loop reads CASRAPAGRGGRDGELFF. Written as DNA, the CDR3 is TGCGCCAGCAGAGCCCCTGCCGGGCGGGGGGGCCGGGACGGGGAGCTGTTTTTT.

The sample holds a few counts of this clone. The chain employs TRBV9 and TRBJ1-1; D may be TRBD1 (6 bases). The CDR3 runs 14 residues. Trimming took off 1 base at V and 11 bases at J, with 18 bases between the two ends. The germline V gene encodes CDR1 SGDLS and CDR2 YYNGEE. As DNA, the CDR3 is TGTGCCAGCAGCGTAACCCCCCAGGGGCCTGGGGCTTTCTTT. Its protein product is CASSVTPQGPGAFF.

This sequence joins TRBV7-8 and TRBJ1-1; 7 bases map to TRBD1. This CDR3 contains 15 residues. With 5 bases clipped from V and 4 bases from J, the junction kept 10 bases outside the gene matches. The germline gives CDR1 SGHVS, CDR2 FQNEAQ. The CDR3 nucleotides read TGTGCCAGCAGCCGATCCGACAGGGTAGGCACTGAAGCTTTCTTT. Its protein product is CASSRSDRVGTEAFF.

This clone was found a few times. This sequence joins TRBV30 and TRBJ1-5; D possibly corresponds to TRBD1 (5 bases). The CDR3 totals 17 residues. The V and J ends lost 7 bases and 1 base respectively, with 23 bases between them. Germline V gene data show CDR1 as GTSNPN and CDR2 as SVGIG (reference sequence). The CDR3, as DNA: TGTGCCTTTACCCTCGGGGGAGGCGGACTAAGCAATCAGCCCCAGCATTTT. Amino acid sequence: CAFTLGGGGLSNQPQHF.

The V and J genes are TRBV5-1 and TRBJ2-5, with TRBD2 as a possible D gene (5 bases). The CDR3 sequence is 14 residues long. Germline V gives CDR1 SGHRS, CDR2 YFSETQ. The germline V and J ends were trimmed by 3 bases and 2 bases, with 11 bases remaining between them. CDR3 in DNA: TGCGCCAGCAGCTCAAGAGGGCCGCAAGAGACCCAGTACTTC. Translated, it gives CASSSRGPQETQYF.

The chain's CDR3 is CASSLYLGEETQYF. The CDR3 DNA follows: TGTGCCAGCAGCTTGTATTTGGGAGAAGAGACCCAGTACTTC. V usage is TRBV11-2 and J usage is TRBJ2-5; D possibly corresponds to TRBD2 (5 bases). CDR3 length: 14 residues. Per the germline V gene, CDR1 is SGHAT and CDR2 is FQNNGV. Deletions cut 3 bases from V and 3 bases from J, with 11 bases between.

The rearrangement uses TRBV5-5 and TRBJ2-2; the match to TRBD1 covers 7 bases. The CDR3 runs 17 residues. Losses at the gene ends were 3 bases for V and 1 base for J; bases not matched to a gene: 9. Per the germline V gene, CDR1 is SGHKS and CDR2 is YYEKEE (reference sequence). CDR3 DNA: TGTGCCAGCAGCTCTCCACCCGGACAGGAGAACACCGGGGAGCTGTTTTTT. Amino acid sequence: CASSSPPGQENTGELFF.

The rearrangement joins TRBV29-1 to TRBJ2-3; D unclear. The CDR3 has 14 residues. V lost 0 bases to trimming and J lost 0 bases, with 7 bases between them. From germline, CDR1 is SQVTM and CDR2 ANQGSEA. This chain's CDR3 is CSVEDPRSTDTQYF. CDR3 DNA sequence: TGCAGCGTTGAAGACCCCAGGAGCACAGATACGCAGTATTTT.

The V and J genes are TRBV18 and TRBJ2-2, with a tentative D call TRBD1 (6 bases). The CDR3 sequence is 16 residues long. In germline, CDR1 is KGHSH, CDR2 LQKENI. The V gene lost 2 bases and the J gene lost 5 bases, with 15 bases spanning the gap. This CDR3 is CASSPARLRGTGELFF. CDR3 sequence (DNA): TGTGCCAGCTCACCAGCAAGGTTGAGGGGGACCGGGGAGCTGTTTTTT. Full variable domain (missing parts from reference TRBV18 and TRBJ2-2): NAGVMQNPRHLVRRRGQEARLRCSPMKGHSHVYWYRQLPEEGLKFMVYLQKENIIDESGMPKERFSAEFPKEGPSILRIQQVVRGDSAAYFCASSPARLRGTGELFFGEGSRLTVL.